Listed here are 28 T cell receptor beta chains from one sample, sequenced in a study of CD8 T cells in ankylosing spondylitis. TCRdb fed the 5' RACE reads into MiXCR, producing one record per CDR3 protein. Altogether a few hundred thousand distinct CDR3 sequences are present, approximately 20% being singletons, with the ten largest covering less than 20%. Antigens of these TCRs are unknown. Study-level points and caveats: What appeared characteristic of ankylosing spondylitis blood was a TCR beta motif of fewer than ten highly homologous variants.

Material: blood, either unsorted or a sorted T cell fraction (not recorded which). These receptors all come from a male donor with ankylosing spondylitis.

The gene calls are TRBV29-1 and TRBJ1-1; possibly TRBD1 for D (5 bases). Trimming took 6 bases from V and 1 from J, leaving 12 bases between them. Germline-derived CDR1 and CDR2 are SQVTM and ANQGSEA. This CDR3 has 13 residues. CDR3 sequence reads: CSVKGGGNTEAFF. The CDR3 coding sequence is TGCAGCGTCAAGGGTGGGGGGAACACTGAAGCTTTCTTT.

The chain has TRBV11-1 and TRBJ2-2; D is perhaps TRBD2 (5 bases). With 5 bases removed from V and 0 bases from J, the gap between germline ends came to 16 bases. Germline lookup yields CDR1 SGHAT and CDR2 FQDESV (reference sequence). The CDR3 extends over 17 amino acids. The chain's CDR3 is CASSDPGGRANTGELFF. CDR3 nucleotides: TGTGCCAGCAGCGACCCGGGCGGGCGTGCGAACACCGGGGAGCTGTTTTTT.

Only a few counts were recorded for this clonotype. The chain recombines TRBV28 with TRBJ1-5; D possibly corresponds to TRBD1 (5 bases). V was clipped by 4 bases and J by 7 bases, with 14 bases between them. The CDR3 spans 14 residues. Germline values: CDR1 MDHEN, CDR2 SYDVKM. CDR3 in amino acids: CASSWSGWGQPQHF. For the CDR3, the DNA is TGTGCCAGCAGTTGGAGTGGTTGGGGGCAGCCCCAGCATTTT.

The rearrangement uses TRBV3-1 and TRBJ2-7, with D perhaps matching TRBD2 (5 bases). Germline V lookup: CDR1 LGHDT, CDR2 YNNKEL (reference sequence). With 11 bases removed from V and 7 bases from J, the gap between germline ends came to 21 bases. There are 13 residues in the CDR3. The CDR3 nucleotides are TGTGCCCCGGGGTCTCATCGGAGGTGGGAGCAGTACTTC. Protein: CAPGSHRRWEQYF.

This clonotype was picked up many times. V is TRBV5-6 and J is TRBJ2-7; 8 nucleotides align to TRBD1. CDR1 SGHDT and CDR2 YYEEEE come from the germline V gene. The CDR3 is made up of 14 amino acids. With V trimmed by 4 bases and J by 7 bases, 10 bases remained unmatched. CDR3 DNA: TGTGCCAGCAGCCCTGGACAGGGTTGGAGGGAGCAGTACTTC. Its translation: CASSPGQGWREQYF.

This clonotype was seen at least ten times. The chain recombines TRBV5-1 with TRBJ2-3; D uncertain. This CDR3 region has 12 residues. Trimming took 1 base from V and 4 from J, leaving 4 bases between them. Germline lookup yields CDR1 SGHRS and CDR2 YFSETQ. This CDR3 is CASSLKSDTQYF. Written as DNA, the CDR3 is TGCGCCAGCAGCTTGAAATCAGATACGCAGTATTTT.

The chain combines TRBV29-1 with TRBJ2-4; no clear D gene. Germline loops: CDR1 SQVTM, CDR2 ANQGSEA. V lost 4 bases and J 3 bases, leaving 7 bases between the germline ends. The CDR3 covers 12 residues. The CDR3 loop is CSVVGLKNIQYF. The CDR3 bases are TGCAGCGTTGTGGGCCTCAAAAACATTCAGTACTTC.

V and J are TRBV5-1 and TRBJ2-5, with 9 nucleotides matching TRBD2. V gave up 3 bases and J gave up 3 bases; unmatched junction bases: 6. Germline values: CDR1 SGHRS, CDR2 YFSETQ. CDR3 length: 15 amino acids. In DNA form, the CDR3 reads TGCGCCAGCAGCTCGAATAGCGGGAGAGAAGAGACCCAGTACTTC. Translated, it gives CASSSNSGREETQYF.

Worth noting for this clonotype: A much larger clone lies a single base off, so this may be a read error. As the CDR3 is not closed by the conserved phenylalanine or tryptophan, this likely results from a read error. The chain uses TRBV5-1 and TRBJ2-2; 8 bases align to TRBD2. Looked up from germline, CDR1 is SGHRS and CDR2 is YFSETQ. The CDR3 sequence is 16 residues long. V lost 6 bases to trimming and J lost 0 bases; unmatched junction nucleotides: 7. As DNA, the CDR3 is TGCGCCAGCACCCCTCGGGAGGGTACGAACACCGGGGAGCTGTTTCTT. As protein: CASTPREGTNTGELFL.

The chain joins TRBV27 to TRBJ2-5, with 12 bases identical to TRBD2. V shed 6 bases, J shed 2 bases, and the junction held 7 bases outside the gene matches. CDR1 is MNHEY, CDR2 SMNVEV, per germline (reference sequence). This CDR3 has 16 amino acids. The CDR3 spells CASSRRTSGTQETQYF. The CDR3 bases are TGTGCCAGCAGCCGCCGGACTAGCGGGACTCAAGAGACCCAGTACTTC.

This CDR3 is CAWSGESRNQPQHF. CDR3 nucleotide sequence: TGTGCCTGGAGCGGGGAGTCGCGAAATCAGCCCCAGCATTTT. The chain links TRBV30 to TRBJ1-5, with unresolved D. Germline V gives CDR1 GTSNPN, CDR2 SVGIG (reference sequence). The CDR3 length is 14 residues. Trimming shortened V by 3 bases and J by 4 bases, and 13 bases separated the two germline ends.

This clonotype was found a few times. The chain couples TRBV5-1 to TRBJ2-6; a possible D gene is TRBD2 (6 bases). CDR1 is SGHRS, CDR2 YFSETQ, per germline. The germline V and J ends were trimmed by 4 bases and 3 bases, with 11 bases remaining between them. The length of the CDR3 is 15 residues. The CDR3 region has the DNA TGCGCCAGCAGCGAGGAGGGATATGGGGCCAACGTCCTGACTTTC. Protein sequence: CASSEEGYGANVLTF.

This chain uses TRBV29-1 with TRBJ2-3; 7 nucleotides match TRBD2. Germline V lookup: CDR1 SQVTM, CDR2 ANQGSEA. V lost 7 bases and J lost 4; bases outside the gene matches: 11. The CDR3 covers 14 residues. The CDR3 sequence: CSGAGGRVADTQYF. The DNA of the CDR3 is TGCAGCGGTGCTGGAGGGAGGGTAGCAGATACGCAGTATTTT.

The rearrangement links TRBV12-3 or TRBV12-4 to TRBJ2-2, with D uncertain. This CDR3 has 15 amino acids. Trimming removed 2 bases from V and 3 bases from J, with 10 bases in between. CDR3 amino acids: CASSLLGIHTGELFF. CDR3 bases: TGTGCCAGCAGTTTACTGGGGATCCACACCGGGGAGCTGTTTTTT.

Only a few counts were recorded for this clonotype. The rearrangement joins TRBV4-3 to TRBJ1-5; D is uncertain. This CDR3 is 13 amino acids long. V lost 0 bases, J lost 3 bases, and 3 bases lay in between. Germline V lookup: CDR1 LGHNA, CDR2 YSLEER. This chain's CDR3 is CASSQDYNQPQHF. The CDR3 DNA follows: TGCGCCAGCAGCCAAGATTACAATCAGCCCCAGCATTTT.

This chain joins TRBV5-5 and TRBJ1-1; TRBD1 might be the D (5 bases). V was pared by 1 base and J by 1 base, with 11 bases between. CDR1 is SGHKS and CDR2 is YYEKEE in the germline V gene (reference sequence). The CDR3 runs 15 residues. CDR3 in amino acids: CASSLRGTPNTEAFF. In DNA form, the CDR3 reads TGTGCCAGCAGCTTGCGCGGGACGCCGAACACTGAAGCTTTCTTT.

The chain is built from TRBV19 and TRBJ2-5; TRBD2 aligns across 12 bases. The germline V gene has CDR1 LNHDA and CDR2 SQIVND (reference sequence). Losses at the gene ends were 10 bases for V and 2 bases for J; bases not matched to a gene: 2. The CDR3 loop spans 13 amino acids. Written as DNA, the CDR3 is TGTGCCATCGGGACTAGCGGGCAAGAGACCCAGTACTTC. It translates to CAIGTSGQETQYF.

This clonotype appeared once. The chain carries TRBV11-2 and TRBJ1-5, with 11 bases lining up with TRBD1. The CDR3 length is 17 residues. Germline V lookup: CDR1 SGHAT, CDR2 FQNNGV. The trim removed 5 bases at V and 5 bases at J, leaving 11 bases unmatched. CDR3 sequence: CASSHERDRGEHQPQHF. CDR3 coding DNA: TGTGCCAGCAGCCATGAACGGGACAGGGGGGAACATCAGCCCCAGCATTTT.

A few counts support this clonotype. It may be a read error: a sequence one base away is much more abundant. The V gene is TRBV7-8, the J gene TRBJ2-1; no firm D call. Trimming shortened V by 1 base and J by 8 bases, and 3 bases separated the two germline ends. From germline, CDR1 is SGHVS and CDR2 FQNEAQ. This CDR3 has 11 amino acids. The CDR3 sequence is CASSLVHEQFF. For the CDR3, the DNA is TGTGCCAGCAGCTTAGTCCATGAGCAGTTCTTC. The variable domain in full, with the rest retrieved from reference TRBV7-8 and TRBJ2-1, is GAGVSQSPRYKVAKRGQDVALRCDPISGHVSLFWYQQALGQGPEFLTYFQNEAQLDKSGLPSDRFFAERPEGSVSTLKIQRTQQEDSAVYLCASSLVHEQFFGPGTRLTVL.

V gene TRBV7-9 combines with J gene TRBJ2-7, with 7 positions matching TRBD2. Trimming took 0 bases from V and 4 from J; bases not matched to a gene: 6. This CDR3 spans 15 amino acids. CDR1 and CDR2 from the germline V gene are SEHNR and FQNEAQ (reference sequence). CDR3 coding DNA: TGTGCCAGCAGCTTAGCGCTAGCGGAATCGTACGAGCAGTACTTC. Translation: CASSLALAESYEQYF.

The chain joins TRBV5-1 to TRBJ2-7; D is ambiguous. The germline gives CDR1 SGHRS, CDR2 YFSETQ. This CDR3 is 16 amino acids long. Deletions cut 0 bases from V and 2 bases from J, with 15 bases between. CDR3 nucleotides: TGCGCCAGCAGCTTGGGTCCGCCTTCCACCCCCTACGAGCAGTACTTC. Translating gives CASSLGPPSTPYEQYF.

The sample holds a few counts of this clonotype. This chain joins TRBV30 and TRBJ2-1; 12 bases fit TRBD2. From germline, CDR1 is GTSNPN and CDR2 SVGIG (reference sequence). With 5 bases clipped from V and 4 bases from J, the junction kept 6 bases outside the gene matches. The length of the CDR3 is 15 residues. This CDR3 reads CAWGLAGGPYNEQFF. The CDR3 nucleotides are TGTGCCTGGGGCCTAGCGGGAGGGCCTTACAATGAGCAGTTCTTC.

The genes are TRBV5-1 and TRBJ2-5; 8 bases are a match to TRBD1. After removal of 4 bases from V and 4 bases from J, the junction contained 9 bases not matched to a gene. This CDR3 has 15 residues. Looked up from germline, CDR1 is SGHRS and CDR2 is YFSETQ. CDR3 residues: CASSRGQGGGETQYF. The CDR3 coding sequence is TGCGCCAGCAGCCGCGGACAGGGAGGCGGAGAGACCCAGTACTTC.

The chain couples TRBV6-2 or TRBV6-3 to TRBJ1-2; D possibly corresponds to TRBD1 (5 bases). The germline V and J ends were trimmed by 6 bases and 4 bases, with 15 bases remaining between them. In germline, CDR1 is MNHEY, CDR2 SVGEGT. This CDR3 is built from 14 residues. Here the CDR3 DNA reads TGTGCCAGCAGAGAGGACACCTACACCTATGGCTACACCTTC. Translated: CASREDTYTYGYTF.

With regard to this clonotype: Relative to the germline gene, one junction end is altered; a read error may explain this. This sequence joins TRBV5-1 and TRBJ2-2, with TRBD2 matching 7 bases. The CDR3 sequence is 14 residues long. CDR1 SGHRS and CDR2 YFSETQ come from the germline V gene. The CDR3 nucleotides read TGCGCCAGCAGCTTTCTAGCGACAAGCGGGGAGCTGGTTTTT. This codes for CASSFLATSGELVF.

This clonotype was counted a few times. Just one base apart from a much larger clone, this may be a read error. The J gene is TRBJ2-5, the V gene TRBV7-8; D gene uncertain. This CDR3 has 11 amino acids. V lost 5 bases to trimming and J lost 3 bases, with 4 bases between them. Germline lookup yields CDR1 SGHVS and CDR2 FQNEAQ. CDR3 loop: CASSGEETQYF. Here the CDR3 DNA reads TGTGCCAGCAGCGGTGAAGAGACCCAGTACTTC.

This clonotype was detected a few times. The gene calls are TRBV4-1 and TRBJ2-2; weak D call: TRBD2 (6 bases). The CDR3 is 15 amino acids. Germline-derived CDR1 and CDR2 are MGHRA and YSYEKL. V lost 1 base and J lost 5, with 11 bases in between. The CDR3 DNA reads as TGCGCCAGCAGCCAAGGCCTAGCGTGGACCGGGGAGCTGTTTTTT. As protein: CASSQGLAWTGELFF.

The CDR3 loop is CASRASGRALGTQYF. CDR3 coding DNA: TGTGCCAGCAGAGCTAGCGGGAGGGCCTTGGGGACCCAGTACTTC. The gene calls are TRBV12-3 or TRBV12-4 and TRBJ2-5; 12 nucleotides align to TRBD2. The CDR3 contains 15 residues. With 6 bases clipped from V and 7 bases from J, the junction kept 9 bases outside the gene matches.